The sequence of this T cell receptor (beta chain) was determined in a study of T-cell memory formation after mild COVID-19 (TCRdb year 2021). Broadly, across the study: Most TCR sequence clusters were specific to one of the two donors. The cohort comprised two young, previously healthy adult volunteers, one female and one male. T-cell clones expanding and contracting after mild COVID-19 in a couple of donors were tracked by longitudinal TCRalpha and TCRbeta repertoire sequencing. Study-level results and caveats: Some responding clones were detected in pre-infection memory, which suggested that pre-existing cross-reactive memory T cells had joined the SARS-CoV-2 response. From day 15 to 85, contracting clones showed balanced CD4/CD8 phenotypes, whereas a second wave of clones that expanded from day 15 to 37 leaned towards CD4+. Contracting CD4+ clones were located mainly in the CM and EM memory subsets, whereas CD8+ clones were found to be enriched in EMRA. The study included only two mild cases, and larger cohorts that include severe cases with pre-infection samples were judged to be necessary. Whether the second-wave clones peaking on day 37 were SARS-CoV-2 specific was not confirmed.

Sequencing relied on an Illumina NovaSeq 6000. cDNA libraries for TCRalpha and TCRbeta were prepared by 5'RACE using constant-segment primers, with sample barcodes and unique molecular identifiers added. Trizol reagent was used to extract RNA from every sample. Amplification of the libraries took two PCR steps, and the second step added a second sample barcode plus Illumina TruSeq adapters. Libraries were sequenced on an Illumina NovaSeq with 2 x 150 bp paired-end reads. Per the authors' processing: With migec v1.2.7, reads were demultiplexed and then collapsed into UMI-guided consensus sequences. Using mixcr v2.1.11, the UMI consensuses were aligned to TRA and TRB V and J templates and assembled into clonotypes. Expanded or contracted clonotypes were those called significant by both edgeR and NoisET, with noise models trained on biological replicates. For edgeR calls, the cutoffs were a false discovery rate-adjusted p below 0.01 and a log2 fold-change threshold of 1. PCA with hierarchical clustering of max-normalized trajectories of the 1000 most abundant clonotypes was used as exploratory dynamics analysis. Separately sequenced CD4+ and CD8+ repertoires were used to assign a CD4 or CD8 phenotype to each responding clone. TCRdb redid the processing of the public reads, applying fastp at Q25 and MiXCR, and retained in-frame beta chains. Entries are consolidated by CDR3 protein sequence, retaining the most common genes and DNA. The V and J calls, along with clone size, are taken from TCRdb and not from the paper's own processing. The sample contains hundreds of thousands of distinct CDR3 sequences, approximately 19% of them found a single time. 20% to 25% of the sample is in the top ten clones.

This clonotype was picked up one time. Its antigen target is currently unknown. No quality values exist for individual bases; no much larger clone is one base distant. One read is thin evidence. Ficoll-Paque density gradient centrifugation was used to isolate PBMCs. The CDR3 goes from the cysteine to the phenylalanine over 15 residues. Only the CDR3 region is kept as DNA, spanning 45 bases read in frame from base 1. V loses 4 bases of germline sequence and J loses 0 bases, and the interval between the two ends is 13 bases. The germline V gene encodes CDR1 ENHRY and CDR2 SYGVKD. The sequence derives from a man aged 18 to 35 who had mild COVID-19 (a few samples of this study predate the infection). The sample titles of this study are shuffled in the database, so cell type and time point are left out; the donor was told from shared clones. Recombination joined TRBV10-3 with TRBJ2-7; the D gene cannot be resolved beyond TRBD1 or TRBD2, each matching 5 bases. Sample: PBMCs or a T cell subset sorted from them (not recorded which). Here the CDR3 is given as CAISGGVSSSYEQYF. The nucleotides are TGTGCCATCAGTGGAGGGGTCTCGAGCTCCTACGAGCAGTACTTC.